This paragraph reports one T cell receptor (beta chain). These data come from a study of cytomegalovirus exposure and HLA in healthy donors. Use of 60 Vbeta and 13 Jbeta primers characterized the PCR. This table comes from immunoSEQ multiplex PCR, and its TCRdb copy is limited to in-frame clones, with some not included. Found here are fewer than 250,000 clones; the top ten clones hold roughly 0.89%. CDR3 length: 20 amino acids. Deletions cut 1 base from V and 0 bases from J, with 23 bases between. Germline V gives CDR1 MGHRA, CDR2 YSYEKL. This TCR was sampled from a woman under 40 in good health and CMV-seropositive. The rearrangement links TRBV4-1 to TRBJ2-3, with D possibly matching TRBD1 (6 bases). The sample consisted of PBMCs. CDR3 sequence: CASSQVQGTLGAVSTDTQYF. CDR3 nucleotide sequence: TGCGCCAGCAGCCAAGTTCAGGGGACGCTAGGGGCTGTGAGCACAGATACGCAGTATTTT.